A selection of T cell receptor beta chains follows, all from one sample in a study of T cells after yellow fever vaccination. TCRdb analysed the 5' RACE reads with MiXCR anew, one entry per CDR3 protein. The sample contains about 210,000 distinct CDR3 sequences, approximately 6.7% of which appear only once. The material was CD4+ T cells sorted from PBMCs, obtained on the day of the yellow fever booster vaccination. The source is a man in his thirties or forties who received the YFV17D yellow fever vaccine. The CDR3 runs from the conserved cysteine through the conserved F or W. Each record gives: V gene, D gene, J gene, clone size, CDR3 protein, CDR3 DNA. A D gene is named only where the DNA matches it firmly. Where a row states a size, it is once, few, many or the class of an expanded clone; other rows omit it.

V gene: TRBV20-1; D gene: -; J gene: TRBJ2-1; clone size: -; CDR3 protein: CSARLARSYNEQFF; CDR3 DNA: TGCAGTGCTAGATTAGCCCGATCCTACAATGAGCAGTTCTTC
V gene: TRBV20-1; D gene: TRBD1; J gene: TRBJ2-7; clone size: few; CDR3 protein: CSARTGARYEQYF; CDR3 DNA: TGCAGTGCTAGAACAGGGGCTCGGTACGAGCAGTACTTC
V gene: TRBV10-3; D gene: -; J gene: TRBJ2-7; clone size: -; CDR3 protein: CAIRSGSYEQYF; CDR3 DNA: TGTGCCATCAGAAGCGGCTCCTACGAGCAGTACTTC
V gene: TRBV19; D gene: -; J gene: TRBJ2-4; clone size: -; CDR3 protein: CASSIDAKNIQYF; CDR3 DNA: TGTGCCAGTAGTATAGATGCCAAAAACATTCAGTACTTC
V gene: TRBV3-1; D gene: -; J gene: TRBJ1-4; clone size: once; CDR3 protein: CASSQDEVGQGREKLFF; CDR3 DNA: TGTGCCAGCAGCCAAGATGAGGTAGGGCAGGGCAGGGAAAAACTGTTTTTT
V gene: TRBV20-1; D gene: -; J gene: TRBJ1-2; clone size: few; CDR3 protein: CSASKEIYTF; CDR3 DNA: TGCAGTGCTAGTAAGGAAATCTACACCTTC
V gene: TRBV5-1; D gene: -; J gene: TRBJ2-1; clone size: few; CDR3 protein: CASSLAPETSYNEQFF; CDR3 DNA: TGCGCCAGCAGCTTGGCCCCGGAAACGAGTTACAATGAGCAGTTCTTC
V gene: TRBV3-1; D gene: -; J gene: TRBJ2-7; clone size: many; CDR3 protein: CASSQQSFEQYF; CDR3 DNA: TGTGCCAGCAGCCAACAGTCCTTCGAGCAGTACTTC
V gene: TRBV3-1; D gene: -; J gene: TRBJ2-7; clone size: -; CDR3 protein: CASSPRRRAGEQYF; CDR3 DNA: TGTGCCAGCAGCCCCCGACGTCGAGCAGGCGAGCAGTACTTC
V gene: TRBV20-1; D gene: -; J gene: TRBJ1-1; clone size: many; CDR3 protein: CSASFNEAFF; CDR3 DNA: TGCAGTGCTAGTTTTAATGAAGCTTTCTTT
V gene: TRBV4-2; D gene: -; J gene: TRBJ2-7; clone size: -; CDR3 protein: CASSQDLPRPDRSYEQYF; CDR3 DNA: TGTGCCAGCAGCCAAGATCTTCCCCGACCCGACAGATCCTACGAGCAGTACTTC
V gene: TRBV20-1; D gene: -; J gene: TRBJ2-7; clone size: -; CDR3 protein: CSARVPGSVSYEQYF; CDR3 DNA: TGCAGTGCTAGAGTACCCGGGAGCGTATCCTACGAGCAGTACTTC
V gene: TRBV12-3/TRBV12-4; D gene: -; J gene: TRBJ2-1; clone size: few; CDR3 protein: CASSLVSKVSGRSSYNEQFF; CDR3 DNA: TGTGCCAGCAGTTTGGTTTCAAAGGTGTCGGGGAGGAGCTCCTACAATGAGCAGTTCTTC
V gene: TRBV6-1; D gene: -; J gene: TRBJ2-1; clone size: -; CDR3 protein: CASRHGVDYNEQFF; CDR3 DNA: TGTGCCAGCAGACACGGGGTGGACTACAATGAGCAGTTCTTC
V gene: TRBV15; D gene: -; J gene: TRBJ2-1; clone size: many; CDR3 protein: CATSRDSGDEQFF; CDR3 DNA: TGTGCCACCAGCAGAGATTCAGGAGATGAGCAGTTCTTC
V gene: TRBV20-1; D gene: -; J gene: TRBJ1-5; clone size: few; CDR3 protein: CSARDHGGNQPQHF; CDR3 DNA: TGCAGTGCTAGAGATCATGGGGGCAATCAGCCCCAGCATTTT
V gene: TRBV7-2; D gene: -; J gene: TRBJ2-2; clone size: -; CDR3 protein: CASSPFRSKGGELFF; CDR3 DNA: TGTGCCAGCAGCCCCTTTCGGTCCAAGGGCGGGGAGCTGTTTTTT
V gene: TRBV5-1; D gene: -; J gene: TRBJ1-2; clone size: many; CDR3 protein: CASSLGTVALYGYTF; CDR3 DNA: TGCGCCAGCAGCTTGGGTACAGTCGCCCTCTATGGCTACACCTTC
V gene: TRBV12-3/TRBV12-4; D gene: -; J gene: TRBJ2-1; clone size: few; CDR3 protein: CASSLFGLNSYNEQFF; CDR3 DNA: TGTGCCAGCAGTTTATTTGGACTAAACTCCTACAATGAGCAGTTCTTC
V gene: TRBV19; D gene: TRBD1; J gene: TRBJ1-5; clone size: -; CDR3 protein: CASRSPAGGKQPQHF; CDR3 DNA: TGTGCCAGTAGATCTCCGGCAGGGGGTAAGCAGCCCCAGCATTTT
V gene: TRBV7-9; D gene: -; J gene: TRBJ2-5; clone size: many; CDR3 protein: CASSLVGGETQYF; CDR3 DNA: TGTGCCAGCAGCTTAGTGGGGGGAGAGACCCAGTACTTC
V gene: TRBV4-3; D gene: -; J gene: TRBJ2-3; clone size: few; CDR3 protein: CASSQDLRGRTDTQYF; CDR3 DNA: TGCGCCAGCAGCCAAGATCTCCGGGGGCGGACAGATACGCAGTATTTT
V gene: TRBV29-1; D gene: -; J gene: TRBJ2-3; clone size: many; CDR3 protein: CSVGDGASTDTQYF; CDR3 DNA: TGCAGCGTTGGGGACGGTGCTAGCACAGATACGCAGTATTTT
V gene: TRBV4-3; D gene: TRBD2; J gene: TRBJ2-5; clone size: many; CDR3 protein: CASSQVGLAGTVQYF; CDR3 DNA: TGCGCCAGCAGCCAAGTCGGACTAGCGGGAACGGTCCAGTACTTC
V gene: TRBV7-9; D gene: -; J gene: TRBJ1-2; clone size: few; CDR3 protein: CASSLDQRNGYTF; CDR3 DNA: TGTGCCAGCAGCTTAGACCAGCGGAACGGCTACACCTTC